This T cell receptor (beta chain) was recovered during a study of blood T cell repertoires in COVID-19. Study-wide background: The study drew acute and convalescent COVID-19 samples from the United States, Italy and Spain.

TCRdb's copy holds only in-frame clones and misses some; the assay was immunoSEQ multiplex PCR. The profile shows about 130,000 clones, approximately 85% of them singletons. This receptor was identified in a human donor in a cohort sampled during active COVID-19. The sample comprised peripheral blood.

For the CDR3, the DNA is TGTGCCAGCAGCTTGGCGTACAGGGGGACCAGCACTGCGGAAGCTTTCTTT. Translated, it gives CASSLAYRGTSTAEAFF. This chain connects TRBV5-4 to TRBJ1-1; 8 bases agree with TRBD1. The CDR3 loop spans 17 amino acids. V lost 0 bases and J lost 8; bases outside the gene matches: 15. CDR1 is SGHNT, CDR2 YYREEE, per germline (reference sequence). The variable domain in full, with the rest retrieved from reference TRBV5-4 and TRBJ1-1, is ETGVTQSPTHLIKTRGQQVTLRCSSQSGHNTVSWYQQALGQGPQFIFQYYREEENGRGNFPPRFSGLQFPNYSSELNVNALELDDSALYLCASSLAYRGTSTAEAFFGQGTRLTVV.